These 14 T cell receptor beta chains came from one sample sequenced in a study of cytomegalovirus exposure and HLA in healthy donors (dated by TCRdb to between 2016 and 2019). Libraries were built with the immunoSEQ multiplex PCR assay. A mixture of 60 forward primers for TCR Vbeta segments and 13 reverse primers for TCR Jbeta segments was used in the multiplex PCR. The table comes from immuneACCESS by way of TCRdb, which keeps in-frame sequences with V and J called. Part of the clones is missing from these tables; in studies checked, under half for an unresolved V gene and the rest for unknown reasons. A total of about 180,000 clones appear in this sample, about 79% of them only once. Approximately 6.3% of the sample lies in the top ten. Sequencing was performed on PBMCs. Receptor source: a man between 40 and 49 years old in good health and CMV-seropositive.

The J gene is TRBJ2-1, the V gene TRBV2, with D possibly matching TRBD2 (6 bases). Germline CDR1 and CDR2: SNHLY and FYNNEI. The CDR3 length is 13 residues. V lost 7 bases and J lost 9, with 16 bases in between. CDR3 in DNA: TGTGCCAGCACCCGAGAACGGGACTCTGAGCAGTTCTTC. As protein: CASTRERDSEQFF.

V and J are TRBV7-2 and TRBJ2-1; 9 bases align to TRBD1. The CDR3 length is 17 residues. Germline loops: CDR1 SGHTA, CDR2 FQGNSA. V shed 5 bases, J shed 2 bases, and the junction held 10 bases outside the gene matches. CDR3 DNA: TGTGCCAGCAGCCCCGGAGGGGGGACAGGGACCTACAATGAGCAGTTCTTC. Translation gives CASSPGGGTGTYNEQFF.

V usage is TRBV10-1 and J usage is TRBJ2-7; D perhaps matches TRBD2 (6 bases). V lost 6 bases and J 2 bases, leaving 23 bases between the germline ends. This CDR3 has 17 amino acids. Looked up from germline, CDR1 is WNHNN and CDR2 is SYGVQD (reference sequence). CDR3: CASRQPHWWEETYEQYF. CDR3 coding DNA: TGCGCCAGCAGACAGCCTCATTGGTGGGAGGAAACCTACGAGCAGTACTTC.

This chain uses TRBV5-1 with TRBJ1-2; D is uncertain. CDR1 and CDR2 from the germline V gene are SGHRS and YFSETQ. This CDR3 contains 15 residues. Trimming pared 4 bases from V and 4 bases from J, leaving 17 bases between. CDR3 sequence: CASSQTITEFYGYTF. CDR3 in DNA: TGCGCCAGCAGCCAAACGATAACAGAGTTCTATGGCTACACCTTC.

This clone was seen more than once but under ten times. The genes are TRBV5-1 and TRBJ2-5; D not certain. V was cut by 0 bases and J by 1 base, with 7 bases left in between. There are 14 residues in the CDR3. Looked up from germline, CDR1 is SGHRS and CDR2 is YFSETQ. The CDR3: CASSLATAQETQYF. The CDR3, as DNA: TGCGCCAGCAGCTTGGCAACAGCCCAAGAGACCCAGTACTTC.

This sequence joins TRBV5-4 and TRBJ2-7; 9 bases are a match to TRBD2. The CDR3 covers 15 residues. Germline CDR1 SGHNT, CDR2 YYREEE (reference sequence). V gave up 4 bases and J gave up 2 bases; unmatched junction bases: 7. The CDR3 DNA follows: TGTGCCAGCAGCGCCTCTAGCGGGGCGGCCTACGAGCAGTACTTC. Encoded protein: CASSASSGAAYEQYF.

V usage is TRBV28 and J usage is TRBJ2-5; D is perhaps TRBD1 (7 bases). The CDR3 extends over 15 amino acids. V shed 5 bases and J shed 5 bases, with 18 bases lying between them. Germline values: CDR1 MDHEN, CDR2 SYDVKM. The CDR3 reads CASSINRGLGETQYF. CDR3 nucleotide sequence: TGTGCCAGCAGTATCAACAGGGGACTGGGGGAGACCCAGTACTTC.

This sequence joins TRBV6-1 and TRBJ1-1, with 9 nucleotides matching TRBD1. Germline V CDR1 and CDR2: MNHNS, SASEGT. The CDR3 runs 13 residues. V lost 6 bases to trimming and J lost 11 bases; unmatched junction nucleotides: 10. CDR3 amino acids: CASSLQGARGAFF. The CDR3 DNA sequence: TGTGCCAGCAGCTTACAGGGGGCGAGGGGGGCTTTCTTT.

CDR3 nucleotides: TGCAGCGTTGAAGAAGTAACAGGTAGCCACGAGCAGTACTTC. It translates to CSVEEVTGSHEQYF. This chain uses TRBV29-1 with TRBJ2-5, with a possible D match to TRBD1 (5 bases). Gene TRBJ2-7 matches the end of the DNA better, so the J call may be wrong. Germline values: CDR1 SQVTM, CDR2 ANQGSEA. The CDR3 spans 14 residues.

CDR3 DNA: TGTGCCAGCAGCCAGCCTCTAGCGGGAGGGGGCAATGAGCAGTTCTTC. It specifies CASSQPLAGGGNEQFF. The chain is built from TRBV4-2 and TRBJ2-1, with 12 positions matching TRBD2. Trimming cost V 3 bases and J 6 bases; bases outside gene matches: 6. CDR1 and CDR2 (germline): LGHNA, YNFKEQ. CDR3 length: 16 residues.

This rearrangement joins TRBV19 to TRBJ2-3; 7 nucleotides agree with TRBD2. Looked up from germline, CDR1 is LNHDA and CDR2 is SQIVND (reference sequence). CDR3 size: 10 residues. Trimming removed 11 bases from V and 10 bases from J; junction bases left unmatched: 6. The CDR3 DNA is TGTGCCGCAGGTGGGGGGGCGCAGTATTTT. Residues: CAAGGGAQYF.

CDR3: CAWSVQAYNEQFF. The CDR3 nucleotides read TGTGCCTGGAGTGTACAGGCTTACAATGAGCAGTTCTTC. V gene TRBV30 combines with J gene TRBJ2-1; tentative D call: TRBD1 (5 bases). This CDR3 comprises 13 residues. Germline CDR1 reads GTSNPN; CDR2 reads SVGIG (reference sequence). V was cut by 0 bases and J by 4 bases, with 7 bases left in between.

The V and J genes are TRBV29-1 and TRBJ2-2; possible D gene TRBD2, 8 bases. V lost 6 bases to trimming and J lost 7 bases, with 18 bases between them. The CDR3 covers 14 residues. CDR1 and CDR2 (germline): SQVTM, ANQGSEA. The CDR3 sequence: CSVGRGPRVGELFF. For the CDR3, the DNA is TGCAGCGTCGGGAGGGGGCCCCGGGTCGGGGAGCTGTTTTTT.

This clone is a singleton in its sample. V gene TRBV19 combines with J gene TRBJ2-7; 8 nucleotides match TRBD2. Germline-derived CDR1 and CDR2 are LNHDA and SQIVND (reference sequence). CDR3 length equals 13 residues. J gave up 2 bases and V 6 bases, and 3 bases lay outside the gene matches. The CDR3 is CASSPGGPYEQYF. In DNA, the CDR3 is TGTGCCAGTAGCCCGGGAGGGCCCTACGAGCAGTACTTC.